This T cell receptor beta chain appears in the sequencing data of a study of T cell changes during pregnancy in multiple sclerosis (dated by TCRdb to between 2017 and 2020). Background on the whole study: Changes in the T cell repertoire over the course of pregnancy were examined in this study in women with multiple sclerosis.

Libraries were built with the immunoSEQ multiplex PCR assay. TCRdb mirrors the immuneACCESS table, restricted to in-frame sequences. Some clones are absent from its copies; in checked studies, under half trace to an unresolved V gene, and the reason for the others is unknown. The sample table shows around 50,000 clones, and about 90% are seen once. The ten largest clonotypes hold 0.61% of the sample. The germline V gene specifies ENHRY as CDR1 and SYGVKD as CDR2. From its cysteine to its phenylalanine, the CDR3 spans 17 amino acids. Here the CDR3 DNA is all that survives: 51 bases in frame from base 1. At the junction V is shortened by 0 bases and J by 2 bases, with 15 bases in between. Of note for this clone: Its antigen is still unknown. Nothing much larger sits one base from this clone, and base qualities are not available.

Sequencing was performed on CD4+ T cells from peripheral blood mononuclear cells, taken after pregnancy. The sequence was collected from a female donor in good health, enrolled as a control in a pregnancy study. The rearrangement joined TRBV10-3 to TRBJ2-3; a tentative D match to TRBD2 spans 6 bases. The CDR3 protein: CAISESVTSSDTDTQYF. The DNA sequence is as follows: TGTGCCATCAGTGAGTCGGTTACTAGCTCCGACACAGATACGCAGTATTTT.